The rows below give T cell receptor beta chains drawn from one sample of a study of cytomegalovirus exposure and HLA in healthy donors. Sequencing used immunoSEQ multiplex PCR; TCRdb keeps in-frame clones, though not all of them. The data show 230,000 or so clones, about nine tenths seen once. Sequenced input: PBMCs. The origin of the receptors is a girl aged 2 to 9 in good health and CMV-seronegative. The CDR3 runs from the conserved cysteine through the conserved F or W. D genes are given only for firm matches. The size field is filled for only some rows; it gives once, few, many or a size class.

V gene	D gene	clone size	J gene	CDR3 DNA	CDR3 protein
TRBV10-3	TRBD1	-	TRBJ1-3	TGTGCCATCAGTCCGGGACAGGGAAACGGAAACACCATATATTTT	CAISPGQGNGNTIYF
TRBV7-2	TRBD2	-	TRBJ2-3	TGTGCCAGCAGCTGGACTAGCGGCACAGATACGCAGTATTTT	CASSWTSGTDTQYF
TRBV7-6	-	-	TRBJ1-4	TGTGCCAGCAGCTTAGGTCAGATCCCTAATGAAAAACTGTTTTTT	CASSLGQIPNEKLFF
TRBV2	-	-	TRBJ2-2	TGTGCCAGCAGTGAATATCCGTCTAACCTGAACACCGGGGAGCTGTTTTTT	CASSEYPSNLNTGELFF
TRBV27	TRBD2	-	TRBJ2-7	TGTGCCAGCAGTTCCCCCCGGACTAGCGGAGATTACGAGCAGTACTTC	CASSSPRTSGDYEQYF
TRBV2	TRBD1	-	TRBJ2-7	TGTGCCAGAAGGGGGCCTGGTGAGCAGTACTTC	CARRGPGEQYF
TRBV18	TRBD1	-	TRBJ2-7	TGTGCCAGCTCACCTACCGGGACAGGGGCCTACGAGCAGTACTTC	CASSPTGTGAYEQYF
TRBV29-1	TRBD2	-	TRBJ2-1	TGCAGCGTTCCCAGCGTAGGGAGGGCCTACAATGAGCAGTTCTTC	CSVPSVGRAYNEQFF
TRBV21-1	-	-	TRBJ2-7	TGTGCCAGCAGCAGGGACAGGGACTACGAGCAGTACTTC	CASSRDRDYEQYF
TRBV7-9	TRBD1	-	TRBJ2-7	TGTTCCAGCAGCCATGTGGTCGGGACAGCTACAGCCTACGAGCAGTACTTC	CSSSHVVGTATAYEQYF
TRBV13	TRBD1	-	TRBJ2-7	TGTGCCAGCAGCTTATTCGGGACAGGGTCCTACGAGCAGTACTTC	CASSLFGTGSYEQYF
TRBV11-3	-	-	TRBJ1-6	TGTGCCAGCAGCTTGGGTCAGGGATCGCCCCTCCACTTT	CASSLGQGSPLHF
TRBV7-8	-	-	TRBJ1-6	TGTGCCAGCAGCTTAGGCGAAGTTAGCTCCTATAATTCACCCCTCCACTTT	CASSLGEVSSYNSPLHF
TRBV7-9	TRBD1	few	TRBJ1-2	TGTGCCAGCAGCCTCGGGACAGCTGCAGATAGTCGGGGCTACACCTTC	CASSLGTAADSRGYTF
TRBV28	TRBD1	-	TRBJ1-2	TGTGCCAGCAGAGAACAGGGGGACTATGGCTACACCTTC	CASREQGDYGYTF
TRBV13	TRBD1	-	TRBJ2-7	TGTGCCAGCAGCTTAACCGGGACAGGGGCCTACGAGCAGTACTTC	CASSLTGTGAYEQYF
TRBV5-5	TRBD1	-	TRBJ1-2	TGTGCCAGCAGCAGGACAGGGGACTATGGCTACACCTTC	CASSRTGDYGYTF
TRBV6-5	-	-	TRBJ1-1	TGTGCCAGCATCCCCGGAGGAGGGGTCACTGAAGCTTTCTTT	CASIPGGGVTEAFF
TRBV1	-	-	TRBJ2-2	TGCACCAGCAGCCAAGATGTCGGGCTAGCGGCTCTCACCCGGGAGCTGTTTTTT	CTSSQDVGLAALTRELFF
TRBV29-1	TRBD1	once	TRBJ2-7	TGCAGCGCGTCAGACAGGGGGTACTCCTACGAGCAGTACTTC	CSASDRGYSYEQYF
TRBV7-6	-	-	TRBJ2-3	TGTGCCAGCAGCCAGTCACTAGCAGATACGCAGTATTTT	CASSQSLADTQYF